The clone carrying this T cell receptor beta chain was seen ten or more times. Its antigen is as yet unknown. These data belong to a study of spatial heterogeneity in lung cancer. Whole-study context: Consistent detection of more beta-chain than alpha-chain sequences was observed. Whole-study results and caveats: Whereas they appeared in blood less at follow-up, ubiquitous expanded tumor TCRs appeared there more at resection.

As for time point: sample taken at primary tumor resection. Samples were obtained from roughly 65 donors, all untreated early-stage non-small cell lung cancer patients. From tumor, nontumor lung or frozen PBMC, whole RNA was taken unsorted for sequencing. TCRdb independently ran MiXCR on the 5' RACE reads; one entry per CDR3 protein. The table lists about 80,000 distinct CDR3 sequences, roughly 8% of them singletons. The clonotype originates from a male donor with early-stage non-small cell lung cancer. Sample: PBMCs, taken at surgery.

The CDR3 DNA follows: TGCGCCAGCAGCCAGGGGACGCTGGGGAACACTGAAGCTTTCTTT. This sequence encodes CASSQGTLGNTEAFF. This chain links TRBV4-1 with TRBJ1-1, with D perhaps TRBD1 (5 bases). CDR1 MGHRA and CDR2 YSYEKL come from the germline V gene. The CDR3 covers 15 residues. V was shortened by 3 bases and J by 1 base, with 12 bases between the two germline ends.